This TCR beta chain came from a study of blood T cell repertoires in COVID-19. Study at large: Sites across the United States, Italy and Spain contributed samples from acute and convalescent COVID-19. PBMCs, B-cell-depleted T cells, or T cells were the source of the cDNA or gDNA that made up the material.

Using immunoSEQ multiplex PCR, the repertoire was profiled, and TCRdb retains in-frame clones only, with some absent. This sample carries about 86,000 clones, around 85% of them seen once, and the ten largest clones take about 10%. This CDR3 contains 11 residues. V shed 3 bases and J shed 12 bases, with 12 bases lying between them. Germline V gene lookup returns CDR1 SNHLY and CDR2 FYNNEI. This TCR was recovered from a man in his sixties or seventies with acute or convalescent COVID-19. V gene TRBV2 combines with J gene TRBJ2-7, with D possibly TRBD2 on 5 matching bases. The sequencing sample was made of peripheral blood. CDR3 DNA: TGTGCCAGCAGTGACATTGGACTGCGGTACTTC. Translation gives CASSDIGLRYF.